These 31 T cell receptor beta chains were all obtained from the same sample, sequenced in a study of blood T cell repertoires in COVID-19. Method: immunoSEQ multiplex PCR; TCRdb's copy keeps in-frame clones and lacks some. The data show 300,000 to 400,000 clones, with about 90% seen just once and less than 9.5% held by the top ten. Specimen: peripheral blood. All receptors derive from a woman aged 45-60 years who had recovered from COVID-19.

This CDR3 is CASSLQGVFGYTF. CDR3 in DNA: TGTGCCAGCAGCTTACAGGGGGTTTTTGGCTACACCTTC. V usage is TRBV5-4 and J usage is TRBJ1-2; 8 nucleotides match TRBD1. Germline loops: CDR1 SGHNT, CDR2 YYREEE (reference sequence). V lost 2 bases to trimming and J lost 7 bases; unmatched junction nucleotides: 4. This CDR3 is 13 amino acids long.

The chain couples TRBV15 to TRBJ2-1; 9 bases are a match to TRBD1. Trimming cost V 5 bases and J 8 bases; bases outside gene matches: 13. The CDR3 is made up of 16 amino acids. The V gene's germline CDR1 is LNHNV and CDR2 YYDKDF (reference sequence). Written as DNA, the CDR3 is TGTGCCACCAGCTACCGGGACAGGGTCGGGGGCTATGAGCAGTTCTTC. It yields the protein CATSYRDRVGGYEQFF.

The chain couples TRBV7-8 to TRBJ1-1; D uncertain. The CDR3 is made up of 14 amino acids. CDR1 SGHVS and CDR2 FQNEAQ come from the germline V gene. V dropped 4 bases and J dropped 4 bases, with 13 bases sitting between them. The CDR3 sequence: CASSSTLGSTEAFF. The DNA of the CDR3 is TGTGCCAGCAGCTCCACCCTGGGGAGCACTGAAGCTTTCTTT.

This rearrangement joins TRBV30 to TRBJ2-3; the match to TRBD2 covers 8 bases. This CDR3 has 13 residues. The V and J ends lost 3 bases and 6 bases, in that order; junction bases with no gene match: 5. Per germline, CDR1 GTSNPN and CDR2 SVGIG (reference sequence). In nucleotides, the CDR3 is TGTGCCTGGAGGACGGGGGGGCCTGATACGCAGTATTTT. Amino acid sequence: CAWRTGGPDTQYF.

This CDR3 is CASSRTFGSRETQYF. In DNA, the CDR3 is TGTGCCAGCAGCCGGACTTTTGGATCCAGGGAGACCCAGTACTTC. The V call is TRBV28, the J call TRBJ2-5, with a tentative D call TRBD2 (5 bases). Germline lookup yields CDR1 MDHEN and CDR2 SYDVKM. The CDR3 sequence is 15 residues long. Trimming took off 6 bases at V and 5 bases at J, with 19 bases between the two ends.

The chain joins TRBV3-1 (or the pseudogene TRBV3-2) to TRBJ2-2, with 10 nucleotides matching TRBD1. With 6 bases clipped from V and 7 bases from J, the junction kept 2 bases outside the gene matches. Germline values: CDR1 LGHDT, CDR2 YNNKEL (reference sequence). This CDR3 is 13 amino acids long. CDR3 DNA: TGTGCCAGCAGGACAGGGGGCCACGGGGAGCTGTTTTTT. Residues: CASRTGGHGELFF.

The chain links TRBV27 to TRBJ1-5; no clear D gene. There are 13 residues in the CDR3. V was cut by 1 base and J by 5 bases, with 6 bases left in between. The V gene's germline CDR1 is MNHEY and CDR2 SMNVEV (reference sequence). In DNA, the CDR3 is TGTGCCAGCAGTTTATATTCGGATCAGCCCCAGCATTTT. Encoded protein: CASSLYSDQPQHF.

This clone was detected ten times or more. The CDR3 DNA sequence: TGTGCCAGCAGCGTGAGCGGGAGGGGAGAAATGCATGAGCAGTTCTTC. Its translation is CASSVSGRGEMHEQFF. J is TRBJ2-1 and V is TRBV9; 10 positions match TRBD2. The CDR3 is 16 residues long. Trimming cost V 2 bases and J 8 bases; bases outside gene matches: 10. Germline V gene sequence: CDR1 SGDLS, CDR2 YYNGEE.

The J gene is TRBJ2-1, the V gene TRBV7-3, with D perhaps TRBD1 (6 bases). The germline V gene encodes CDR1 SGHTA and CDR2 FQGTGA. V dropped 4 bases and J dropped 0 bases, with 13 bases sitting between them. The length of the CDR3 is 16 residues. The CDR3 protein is CASSSWVGGSYNEQFF. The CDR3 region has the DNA TGTGCCAGCAGCTCTTGGGTAGGGGGCTCCTACAATGAGCAGTTCTTC.

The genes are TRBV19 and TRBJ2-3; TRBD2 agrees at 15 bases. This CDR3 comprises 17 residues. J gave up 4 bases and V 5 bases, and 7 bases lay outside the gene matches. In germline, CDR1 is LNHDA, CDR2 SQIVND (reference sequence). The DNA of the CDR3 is TGTGCCAGTAGTTCTCCGGGACTAGCGGGAGGTCCAGATACGCAGTATTTT. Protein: CASSSPGLAGGPDTQYF.

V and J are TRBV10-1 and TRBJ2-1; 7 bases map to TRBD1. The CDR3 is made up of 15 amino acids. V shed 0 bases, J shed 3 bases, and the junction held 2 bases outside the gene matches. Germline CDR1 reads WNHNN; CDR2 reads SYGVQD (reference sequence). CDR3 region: CASSESGQIYNEQFF. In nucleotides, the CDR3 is TGCGCCAGCAGTGAGTCGGGACAGATCTACAATGAGCAGTTCTTC.

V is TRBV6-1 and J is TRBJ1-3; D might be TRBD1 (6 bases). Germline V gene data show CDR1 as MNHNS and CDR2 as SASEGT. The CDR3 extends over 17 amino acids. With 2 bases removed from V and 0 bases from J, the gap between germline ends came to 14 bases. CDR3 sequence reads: CASSESGGLFSGNTIYF. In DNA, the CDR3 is TGTGCCAGCAGTGAATCCGGGGGGCTCTTCTCTGGAAACACCATATATTTT.

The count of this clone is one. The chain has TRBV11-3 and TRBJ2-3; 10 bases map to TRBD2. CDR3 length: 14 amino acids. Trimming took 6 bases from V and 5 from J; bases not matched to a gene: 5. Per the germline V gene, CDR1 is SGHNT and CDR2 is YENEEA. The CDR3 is CASSLAGAGDTQYF. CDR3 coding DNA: TGTGCCAGCAGTCTAGCGGGAGCAGGAGATACGCAGTATTTT.

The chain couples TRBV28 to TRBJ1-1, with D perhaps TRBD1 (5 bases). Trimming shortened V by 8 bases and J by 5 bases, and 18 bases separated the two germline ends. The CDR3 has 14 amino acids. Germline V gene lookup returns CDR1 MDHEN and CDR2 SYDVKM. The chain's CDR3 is CASRIGGGRTEAFF. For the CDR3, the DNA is TGTGCCAGCCGTATTGGGGGGGGACGGACTGAAGCTTTCTTT.

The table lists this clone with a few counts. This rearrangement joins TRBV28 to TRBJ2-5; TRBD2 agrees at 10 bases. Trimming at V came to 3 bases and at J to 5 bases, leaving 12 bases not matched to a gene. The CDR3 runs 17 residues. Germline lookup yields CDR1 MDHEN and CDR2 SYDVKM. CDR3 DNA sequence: TGTGCCAGCAGTTTTGAATATGGAGCGGGAGGGGCGGAGACCCAGTACTTC. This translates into CASSFEYGAGGAETQYF. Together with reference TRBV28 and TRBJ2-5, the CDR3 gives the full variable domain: DVKVTQSSRYLVKRTGEKVFLECVQDMDHENMFWYRQDPGLGLRLIYFSYDVKMKEKGDIPEGYSVSREKKERFSLILESASTNQTSMYLCASSFEYGAGGAETQYFGPGTRLLVL.

Here the CDR3 reads CASSILQGATGELFF. DNA of the CDR3: TGTGCCAGTAGTATTTTACAGGGGGCTACCGGGGAGCTGTTTTTT. The V gene is TRBV19, the J gene TRBJ2-2; 9 nucleotides align to TRBD1. This CDR3 region has 15 residues. The V gene end was trimmed by 3 bases and the J gene end by 5 bases; junction bases not matched to a gene: 4. CDR1 and CDR2 from the germline V gene are LNHDA and SQIVND (reference sequence).

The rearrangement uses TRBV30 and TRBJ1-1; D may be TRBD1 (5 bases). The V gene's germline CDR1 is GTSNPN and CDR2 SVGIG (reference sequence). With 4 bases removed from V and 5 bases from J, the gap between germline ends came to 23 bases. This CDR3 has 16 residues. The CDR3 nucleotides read TGTGCCTGGAATAGAGGCAGGGAGGTATGGATGACTGAAGCTTTCTTT. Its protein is CAWNRGREVWMTEAFF.

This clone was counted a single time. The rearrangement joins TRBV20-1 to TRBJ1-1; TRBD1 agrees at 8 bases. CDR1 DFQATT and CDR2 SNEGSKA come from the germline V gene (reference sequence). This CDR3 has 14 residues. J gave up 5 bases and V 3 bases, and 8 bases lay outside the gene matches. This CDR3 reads CSASMDREETEAFF. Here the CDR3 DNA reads TGCAGTGCTAGTATGGACAGGGAGGAGACTGAAGCTTTCTTT.

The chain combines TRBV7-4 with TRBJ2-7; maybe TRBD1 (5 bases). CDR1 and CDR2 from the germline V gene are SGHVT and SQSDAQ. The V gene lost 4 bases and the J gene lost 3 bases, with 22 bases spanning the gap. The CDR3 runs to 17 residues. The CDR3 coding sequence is TGTGCCAGCAGCTACCAGGGCGAAGGGGTAGGTGTCTACGAGCAGTACTTC. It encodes CASSYQGEGVGVYEQYF.

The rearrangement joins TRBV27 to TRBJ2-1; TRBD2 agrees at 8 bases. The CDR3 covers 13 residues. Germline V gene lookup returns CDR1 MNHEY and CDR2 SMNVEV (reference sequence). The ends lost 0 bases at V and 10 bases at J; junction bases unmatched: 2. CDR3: CASSLSIAGEQFF. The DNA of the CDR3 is TGTGCCAGCAGTTTATCTATAGCGGGGGAGCAGTTCTTC.

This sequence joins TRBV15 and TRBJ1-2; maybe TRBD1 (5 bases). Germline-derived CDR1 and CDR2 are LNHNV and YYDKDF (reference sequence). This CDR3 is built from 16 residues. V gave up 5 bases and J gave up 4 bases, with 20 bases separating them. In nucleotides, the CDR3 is TGTGCCACCAGCGAAAACAGGCCCCGTTTTATCTATGGCTACACCTTC. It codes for CATSENRPRFIYGYTF. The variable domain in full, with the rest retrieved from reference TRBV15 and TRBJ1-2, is DAMVIQNPRYQVTQFGKPVTLSCSQTLNHNVMYWYQQKSSQAPKLLFHYYDKDFNNEADTPDNFQSRRPNTSFCFLDIRSPGLGDTAMYLCATSENRPRFIYGYTFGSGTRLTVV.

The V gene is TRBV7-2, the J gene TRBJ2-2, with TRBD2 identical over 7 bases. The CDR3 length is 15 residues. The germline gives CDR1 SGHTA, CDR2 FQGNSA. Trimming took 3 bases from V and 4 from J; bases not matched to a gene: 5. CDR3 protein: CASSFKRGSTGELFF. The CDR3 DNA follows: TGTGCCAGCAGCTTTAAGCGGGGTAGCACCGGGGAGCTGTTTTTT.

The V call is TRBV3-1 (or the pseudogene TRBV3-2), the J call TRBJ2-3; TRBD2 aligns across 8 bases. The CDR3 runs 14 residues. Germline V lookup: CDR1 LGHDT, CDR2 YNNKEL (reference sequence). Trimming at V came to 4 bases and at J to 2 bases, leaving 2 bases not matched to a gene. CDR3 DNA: TGTGCCAGCAGCCCTGGACTAGCCACAGATACGCAGTATTTT. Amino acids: CASSPGLATDTQYF.

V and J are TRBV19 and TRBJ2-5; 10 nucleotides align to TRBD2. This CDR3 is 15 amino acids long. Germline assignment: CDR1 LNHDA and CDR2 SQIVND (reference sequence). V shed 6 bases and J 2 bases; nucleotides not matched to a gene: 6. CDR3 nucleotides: TGTGCCAGTAGGACGGGACTAGCGCCTCAAGAGACCCAGTACTTC. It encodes CASRTGLAPQETQYF. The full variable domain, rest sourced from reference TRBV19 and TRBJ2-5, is DGGITQSPKYLFRKEGQNVTLSCEQNLNHDAMYWYRQDPGQGLRLIYYSQIVNDFQKGDIAEGYSVSREKKESFPLTVTSAQKNPTAFYLCASRTGLAPQETQYFGPGTRLLVL.

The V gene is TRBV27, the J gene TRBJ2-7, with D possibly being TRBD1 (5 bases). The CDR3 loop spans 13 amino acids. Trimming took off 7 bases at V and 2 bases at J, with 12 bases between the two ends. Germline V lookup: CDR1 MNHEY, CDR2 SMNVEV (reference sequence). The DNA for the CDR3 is TGTGCCAGCAAGGCCTTAGGGGCCTACGAGCAGTACTTC. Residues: CASKALGAYEQYF.

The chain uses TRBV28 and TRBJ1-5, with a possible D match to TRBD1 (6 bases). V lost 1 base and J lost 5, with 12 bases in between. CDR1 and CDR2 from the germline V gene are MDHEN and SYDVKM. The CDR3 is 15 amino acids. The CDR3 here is CASSLSDRYYQPQHF. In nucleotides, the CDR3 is TGTGCCAGCAGTTTATCGGACAGATATTATCAGCCCCAGCATTTT. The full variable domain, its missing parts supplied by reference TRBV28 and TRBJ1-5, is DVKVTQSSRYLVKRTGEKVFLECVQDMDHENMFWYRQDPGLGLRLIYFSYDVKMKEKGDIPEGYSVSREKKERFSLILESASTNQTSMYLCASSLSDRYYQPQHFGDGTRLSIL.

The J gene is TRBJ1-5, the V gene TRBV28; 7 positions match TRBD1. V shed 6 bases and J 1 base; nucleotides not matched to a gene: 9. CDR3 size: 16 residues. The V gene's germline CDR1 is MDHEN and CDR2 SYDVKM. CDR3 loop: CASRKTGLRSNQPQHF. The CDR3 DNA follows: TGTGCCAGCAGAAAGACAGGGTTGAGGAGCAATCAGCCCCAGCATTTT.

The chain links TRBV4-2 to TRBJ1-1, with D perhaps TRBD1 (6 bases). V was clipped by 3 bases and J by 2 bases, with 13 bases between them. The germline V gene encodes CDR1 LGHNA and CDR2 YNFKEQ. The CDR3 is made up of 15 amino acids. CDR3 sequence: CASSHASGANTEAFF. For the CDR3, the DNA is TGTGCCAGCAGCCACGCCTCAGGGGCTAACACTGAAGCTTTCTTT.

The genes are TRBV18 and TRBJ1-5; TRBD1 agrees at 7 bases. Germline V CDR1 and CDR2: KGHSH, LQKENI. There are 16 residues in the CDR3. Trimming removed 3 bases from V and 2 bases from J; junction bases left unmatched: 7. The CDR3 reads CASSPPGQNGNQPQHF. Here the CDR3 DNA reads TGTGCCAGCTCACCTCCGGGACAGAATGGCAATCAGCCCCAGCATTTT.

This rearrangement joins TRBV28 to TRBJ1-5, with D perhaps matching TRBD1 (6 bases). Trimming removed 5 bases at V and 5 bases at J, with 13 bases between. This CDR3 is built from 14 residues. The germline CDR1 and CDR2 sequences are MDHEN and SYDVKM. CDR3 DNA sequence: TGTGCCAGCAGTGGTTACAGGGACGATCAGCCCCAGCATTTT. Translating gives CASSGYRDDQPQHF.

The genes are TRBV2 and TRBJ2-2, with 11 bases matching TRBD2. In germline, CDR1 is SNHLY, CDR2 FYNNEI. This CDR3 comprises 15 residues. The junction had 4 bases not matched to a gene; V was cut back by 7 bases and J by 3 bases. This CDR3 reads CASTTSGSHTGELFF. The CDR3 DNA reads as TGTGCCAGCACTACTAGCGGGAGCCACACCGGGGAGCTGTTTTTT.